Listed below are T cell receptor beta chains from one sample, sequenced in a study of OX40 agonist ivuxolimab in advanced cancers. Some clones are missing from TCRdb's copy, which holds only in-frame ones; the method was immunoSEQ multiplex PCR. The sample contains 50,000 to 65,000 clones, roughly four fifths of which appear only once. Sequencing was performed on CD4+ or CD8+ T cells sorted from blood, taken in a trial of the OX40 agonist ivuxolimab. These receptors all stem from an adult with an advanced solid tumor such as melanoma, head and neck, liver or kidney cancer. Both conserved end residues are part of each CDR3. Fields, in order: J gene, D gene, V gene, clone size, CDR3 protein, CDR3 DNA. D genes are given only for firm matches. A row's size may be missing; if present it is once, few, many or a size class.

J: TRBJ2-1
D: NA
V: TRBV2
size: NA
CDR3: CASNNYNEQFF
DNA: TGTGCCAGCAATAACTACAATGAGCAGTTCTTC

J: TRBJ1-1
D: NA
V: TRBV10-3
size: once
CDR3: CAISESTEAFF
DNA: TGTGCCATCAGTGAGTCAACTGAAGCTTTCTTT

J: TRBJ2-3
D: NA
V: TRBV5-1
size: NA
CDR3: CASGEQVIESADTQYF
DNA: TGCGCCAGCGGAGAACAGGTGATAGAGTCCGCAGATACGCAGTATTTT

J: TRBJ2-3
D: TRBD2
V: TRBV4-1
size: NA
CDR3: CASSQGLAGVGGSADTQYF
DNA: TGCGCCAGCAGCCAAGGACTAGCGGGGGTAGGGGGTAGCGCAGATACGCAGTATTTT

J: TRBJ2-7
D: TRBD2
V: TRBV4-1
size: once
CDR3: CASSQGSVGLAGGAYEQYF
DNA: TGCGCCAGCAGCCAAGGGAGTGTCGGCCTAGCGGGGGGTGCCTACGAGCAGTACTTC

J: TRBJ2-7
D: TRBD1
V: TRBV15
size: NA
CDR3: CATSRKKKVDRGGEQYF
DNA: TGTGCCACCAGCAGGAAGAAAAAGGTCGACAGGGGAGGCGAGCAGTACTTC

J: TRBJ1-2
D: NA
V: TRBV6-1
size: once
CDR3: CASSENTVNYGYTF
DNA: TGTGCCAGCAGTGAAAACACGGTAAACTATGGCTACACCTTC

J: TRBJ1-1
D: NA
V: TRBV6-5
size: NA
CDR3: CASSYSGGGTEAFF
DNA: TGTGCCAGCAGTTACTCGGGAGGGGGCACTGAAGCTTTCTTT

J: TRBJ1-1
D: NA
V: TRBV18
size: few
CDR3: CASSRGATEAFF
DNA: TGTGCCAGCTCACGGGGGGCCACTGAAGCTTTCTTT

J: TRBJ2-2
D: TRBD2
V: TRBV4-1
size: NA
CDR3: CASSIRVAGGPSGELFF
DNA: TGCGCCAGCAGCATCCGAGTAGCGGGGGGGCCGAGCGGGGAGCTGTTTTTT

J: TRBJ2-7
D: NA
V: TRBV6-1
size: NA
CDR3: CASTQGAFYEQYF
DNA: TGTGCCAGCACGCAAGGGGCTTTCTACGAGCAGTACTTC

J: TRBJ1-1
D: TRBD1
V: TRBV29-1
size: NA
CDR3: CSVEKTGTGTEAFF
DNA: TGCAGCGTTGAAAAGACAGGGACGGGCACTGAAGCTTTCTTT

J: TRBJ2-1
D: TRBD1
V: TRBV30
size: once
CDR3: CAWNRDSTYNEQFF
DNA: TGTGCCTGGAACCGGGACAGTACCTACAATGAGCAGTTCTTC

J: TRBJ1-5
D: NA
V: TRBV9
size: NA
CDR3: CASSVDGANQPQHF
DNA: TGTGCCAGCAGCGTAGATGGAGCAAATCAGCCCCAGCATTTT

J: TRBJ2-3
D: NA
V: TRBV7-8
size: NA
CDR3: CASSPEGPRKTDTQYF
DNA: TGTGCCAGCAGCCCCGAGGGGCCCCGCAAAACAGATACGCAGTATTTT

J: TRBJ2-5
D: TRBD2
V: TRBV6-1
size: NA
CDR3: CASSVAGGPLETQYF
DNA: TGTGCCAGCAGTGTAGCGGGGGGACCCTTGGAGACCCAGTACTTC

J: TRBJ2-2
D: TRBD1
V: TRBV19
size: few
CDR3: CASTKRVQGAGSGELFF
DNA: TGTGCCAGTACCAAAAGGGTACAGGGGGCTGGATCCGGGGAGCTGTTTTTT

J: TRBJ1-3
D: TRBD1
V: TRBV30
size: NA
CDR3: CAWSVNRGGNTIYF
DNA: TGTGCCTGGAGTGTAAACAGGGGAGGAAACACCATATATTTT

J: TRBJ1-1
D: NA
V: TRBV11-2
size: NA
CDR3: CASSLFGHTEAFF
DNA: TGTGCCAGCAGCTTGTTCGGGCACACTGAAGCTTTCTTT

J: TRBJ2-5
D: TRBD1
V: TRBV2
size: once
CDR3: CASKPGQSRETQYF
DNA: TGTGCCAGCAAGCCGGGACAGTCAAGGGAGACCCAGTACTTC

J: TRBJ1-6
D: NA
V: TRBV21-1
size: NA
CDR3: CASSRESEVRELNSPLHF
DNA: TGTGCCAGCAGCAGAGAGTCAGAGGTTAGGGAGCTAAATTCACCCCTCCACTTT

J: TRBJ1-3
D: NA
V: TRBV11-2
size: NA
CDR3: CASSLDNGNTIYF
DNA: TGTGCCAGCAGCTTAGACAATGGAAACACCATATATTTT

J: TRBJ2-1
D: NA
V: TRBV7-2
size: NA
CDR3: CASSTQGSSYNEQFF
DNA: TGTGCCAGCAGTACGCAGGGGAGCTCCTACAATGAGCAGTTCTTC

J: TRBJ2-1
D: NA
V: TRBV30
size: once
CDR3: CAWKGINNEQFF
DNA: TGTGCCTGGAAGGGGATCAACAATGAGCAGTTCTTC

J: TRBJ2-7
D: TRBD1
V: TRBV4-2
size: once
CDR3: CASSQTGTESYEQYF
DNA: TGTGCCAGCAGCCAAACCGGGACAGAGTCCTACGAGCAGTACTTC

J: TRBJ1-5
D: NA
V: TRBV19
size: NA
CDR3: CASRKDASFTNQPQHF
DNA: TGTGCCAGTAGAAAAGACGCAAGCTTCACAAATCAGCCCCAGCATTTT

J: TRBJ1-6
D: NA
V: TRBV19
size: NA
CDR3: CASTGQNNSPLHF
DNA: TGTGCCAGTACGGGCCAGAATAATTCACCCCTCCACTTT

J: TRBJ2-3
D: NA
V: TRBV11-3
size: NA
CDR3: CASSLRSDTQYF
DNA: TGTGCCAGCAGCTTAAGATCAGATACGCAGTATTTT

J: TRBJ1-1
D: NA
V: TRBV7-9
size: NA
CDR3: CASETGGNTEAFF
DNA: TGTGCCAGCGAGACGGGTGGGAATACTGAAGCTTTCTTT

J: TRBJ1-4
D: NA
V: TRBV19
size: NA
CDR3: CASQGNEKLFF
DNA: TGTGCCAGTCAGGGGAATGAAAAACTGTTTTTT

J: TRBJ1-3
D: TRBD1
V: TRBV11-2
size: NA
CDR3: CASSPWTGARSRSGNTIYF
DNA: TGTGCCAGCAGCCCATGGACAGGGGCTAGATCCCGCTCTGGAAACACCATATATTTT

J: TRBJ2-2
D: TRBD1
V: TRBV7-9
size: NA
CDR3: CASSEDRARYTGELFF
DNA: TGTGCCAGCAGCGAGGACAGGGCAAGGTACACCGGGGAGCTGTTTTTT

J: TRBJ1-3
D: TRBD1
V: TRBV4-1
size: NA
CDR3: CASSQWDRGLGNTIYF
DNA: TGCGCCAGCAGCCAATGGGACAGGGGGCTTGGAAACACCATATATTTT

J: TRBJ2-1
D: NA
V: TRBV7-4
size: NA
CDR3: CASSLGGCHRNLNNEQFF
DNA: TGTGCCAGCAGCTTAGGGGGCTGCCACAGAAATTTAAACAATGAGCAGTTCTTC

J: TRBJ1-4
D: TRBD1
V: TRBV29-1
size: NA
CDR3: CSARTGTVVEKLFF
DNA: TGCAGCGCACGGACCGGGACAGTCGTTGAAAAACTGTTTTTT

J: TRBJ1-1
D: NA
V: TRBV5-1
size: NA
CDR3: CASSYEQGTEAFF
DNA: TGCGCCAGCAGCTATGAACAGGGAACTGAAGCTTTCTTT

J: TRBJ1-1
D: TRBD1
V: TRBV5-1
size: NA
CDR3: CASSSSGGGLNTEAFF
DNA: TGCGCCAGCAGCTCCTCAGGGGGCGGATTGAACACTGAAGCTTTCTTT

J: TRBJ1-2
D: NA
V: TRBV19
size: NA
CDR3: CASSIPTATKKDGYTF
DNA: TGTGCCAGTAGTATTCCGACAGCAACCAAGAAGGATGGCTACACCTTC

J: TRBJ2-2
D: TRBD1
V: TRBV4-2
size: NA
CDR3: CASSQGDRDTGELFF
DNA: TGTGCCAGCAGCCAAGGGGACAGAGACACCGGGGAGCTGTTTTTT

J: TRBJ1-2
D: NA
V: TRBV5-4
size: NA
CDR3: CASSFDGFYGYTF
DNA: TGTGCCAGCAGCTTCGACGGATTTTATGGCTACACCTTC

J: TRBJ2-1
D: NA
V: TRBV9
size: NA
CDR3: CASSAHTSYLYNEQFF
DNA: TGTGCCAGCAGCGCCCATACTAGCTACTTATACAATGAGCAGTTCTTC

J: TRBJ2-7
D: NA
V: TRBV7-2
size: NA
CDR3: CASSLNRWSYEQYF
DNA: TGTGCCAGCAGCTTAAACAGATGGTCCTACGAGCAGTACTTC

J: TRBJ2-1
D: NA
V: TRBV21-1
size: NA
CDR3: CASHRQGGYNEQFF
DNA: TGTGCCAGCCATAGACAGGGGGGTTACAATGAGCAGTTCTTC

J: TRBJ1-4
D: TRBD1
V: TRBV29-1
size: NA
CDR3: CSVSGTGVNWADDEKLFF
DNA: TGCAGCGTTTCCGGGACAGGGGTGAATTGGGCTGATGATGAAAAACTGTTTTTT

J: TRBJ1-6
D: TRBD1
V: TRBV5-6
size: NA
CDR3: CASSYGQGGNSPLHF
DNA: TGTGCCAGCAGTTATGGACAGGGCGGTAATTCACCCCTCCACTTT

J: TRBJ2-7
D: NA
V: TRBV6-1
size: NA
CDR3: CASSDITGLGRAATSYF
DNA: TGTGCCAGCAGTGATATAACAGGGTTGGGGCGAGCCGCTACGAGCTACTTC

J: TRBJ1-2
D: NA
V: TRBV2
size: NA
CDR3: CASSERAGAGYGYTF
DNA: TGTGCCAGCAGTGAAAGGGCAGGGGCGGGATATGGCTACACCTTC

J: TRBJ1-6
D: NA
V: TRBV7-2
size: NA
CDR3: CASSPGLGSPLHF
DNA: TGTGCCAGCAGCCCAGGTTTGGGGTCACCCCTCCACTTT

J: TRBJ2-1
D: TRBD2
V: TRBV5-1
size: NA
CDR3: CASSSTRLAGEPSPDEQFF
DNA: TGCGCCAGCAGCTCGACTCGACTAGCGGGGGAGCCCTCTCCGGATGAGCAGTTCTTC

J: TRBJ1-4
D: NA
V: TRBV30
size: NA
CDR3: CAWSRGVDEKLFF
DNA: TGTGCCTGGAGTCGGGGGGTTGATGAAAAACTGTTTTTT

J: TRBJ1-4
D: TRBD1
V: TRBV18
size: NA
CDR3: CASSPRDRGLEKLFF
DNA: TGTGCCAGCTCACCGCGGGACAGGGGGCTTGAAAAACTGTTTTTT